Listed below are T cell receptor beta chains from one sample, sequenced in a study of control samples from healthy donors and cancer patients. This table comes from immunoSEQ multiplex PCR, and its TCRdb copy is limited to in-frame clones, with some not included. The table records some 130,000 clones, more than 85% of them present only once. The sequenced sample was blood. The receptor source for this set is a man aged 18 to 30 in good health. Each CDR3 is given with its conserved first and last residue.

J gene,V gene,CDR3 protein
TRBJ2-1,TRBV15,CATSRTSGGANEQFF
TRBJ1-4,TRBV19,CASSRTGGGEKLFF
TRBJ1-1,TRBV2,CASYSVGAFF
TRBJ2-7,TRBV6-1,CASSERGKAQRGQYF
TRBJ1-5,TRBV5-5,CASSRSTGQQPQHF
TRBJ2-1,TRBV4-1,CASSHPTGGYNEQFF
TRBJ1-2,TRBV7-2,CASSLGGRFGYTF
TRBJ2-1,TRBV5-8,CASSLASRGGYNEQFF
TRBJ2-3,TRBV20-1,CSASVAGGLDTQYF
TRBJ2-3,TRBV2,CASSERLVDTQYF
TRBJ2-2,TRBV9,CASSGTPAQDGELFF
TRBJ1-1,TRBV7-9,CASSSLTGTNTEAFF
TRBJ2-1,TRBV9,CASSRFSGGANEQFF
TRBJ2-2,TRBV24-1,CATSDMGGTNTGELFF
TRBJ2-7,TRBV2,CASSGGPRRTVYEQYF
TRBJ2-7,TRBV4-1,CASSPGQGVDEQYF
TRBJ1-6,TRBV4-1,CASSQDGGGPSPLHF
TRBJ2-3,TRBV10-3,CAISDLAGGVTDTQYF
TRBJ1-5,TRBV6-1,CASSEVQGFYQPQHF
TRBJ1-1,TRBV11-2,CASSSLGQTMNTEAFF
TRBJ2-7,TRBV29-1,CSVESSYEQYF
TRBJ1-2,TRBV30,CAWSVLGEDYGYTF
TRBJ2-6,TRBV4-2,CASSQEPSGGAGANVLTF
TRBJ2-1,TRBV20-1,CSASMGLAVNEQFF
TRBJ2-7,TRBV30,CAWSVGASYEQYF
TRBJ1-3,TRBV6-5,CASSRQAGNTIYF
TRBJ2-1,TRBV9,CASSVAGYNEQFF
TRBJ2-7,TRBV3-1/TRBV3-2,CASSQDLGEQYF
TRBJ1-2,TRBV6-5,CASSSGTGVDGYTF
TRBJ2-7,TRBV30,CAFLGQESSYEQYF
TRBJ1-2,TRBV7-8,CASSLRGQGATGYTF
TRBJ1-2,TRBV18,CASSDSGDYGYTF
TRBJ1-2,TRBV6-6,CASSTGQGNYGYTF
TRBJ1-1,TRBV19,CASNRLTGNTEAFF
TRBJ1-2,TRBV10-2,CASSESWQGLYGYTF